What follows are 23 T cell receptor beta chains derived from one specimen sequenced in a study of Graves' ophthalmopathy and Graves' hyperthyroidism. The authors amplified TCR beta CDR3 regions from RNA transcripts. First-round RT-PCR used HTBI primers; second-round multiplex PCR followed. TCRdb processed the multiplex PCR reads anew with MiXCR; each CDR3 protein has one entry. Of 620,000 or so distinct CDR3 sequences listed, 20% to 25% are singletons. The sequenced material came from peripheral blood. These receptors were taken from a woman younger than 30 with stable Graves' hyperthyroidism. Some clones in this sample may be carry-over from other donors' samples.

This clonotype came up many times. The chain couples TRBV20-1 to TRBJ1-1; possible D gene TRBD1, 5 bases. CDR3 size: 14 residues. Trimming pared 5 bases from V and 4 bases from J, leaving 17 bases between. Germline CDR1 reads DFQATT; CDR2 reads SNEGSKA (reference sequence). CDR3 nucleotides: TGCAGTGCTGGGGGAGGGTCATGGGGCACTGAAGCTTTCTTT. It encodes CSAGGGSWGTEAFF.

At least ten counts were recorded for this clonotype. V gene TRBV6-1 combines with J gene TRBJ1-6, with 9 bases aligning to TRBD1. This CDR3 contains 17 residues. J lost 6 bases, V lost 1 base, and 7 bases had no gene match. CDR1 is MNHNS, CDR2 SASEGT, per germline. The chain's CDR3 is CASSEVDRGRPNSPLHF. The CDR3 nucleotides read TGTGCCAGCAGTGAAGTGGACAGGGGAAGGCCTAATTCACCCCTCCACTTT.

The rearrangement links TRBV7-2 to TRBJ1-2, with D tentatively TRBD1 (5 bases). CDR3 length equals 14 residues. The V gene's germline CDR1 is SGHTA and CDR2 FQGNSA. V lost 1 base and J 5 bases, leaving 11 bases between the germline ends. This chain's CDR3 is CASSLDGAPYGYTF. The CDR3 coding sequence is TGTGCCAGCAGCTTAGATGGGGCGCCTTATGGCTACACCTTC.

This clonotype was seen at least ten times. CDR3 DNA: TGTGCCAGCAGTCCAGGGACAGTAAATGGCTACACCTTC. Its translation: CASSPGTVNGYTF. V gene TRBV12-3 or TRBV12-4 combines with J gene TRBJ1-2, with 7 bases that match TRBD1. V lost 5 bases and J lost 6; bases outside the gene matches: 6. This CDR3 is 13 amino acids long.

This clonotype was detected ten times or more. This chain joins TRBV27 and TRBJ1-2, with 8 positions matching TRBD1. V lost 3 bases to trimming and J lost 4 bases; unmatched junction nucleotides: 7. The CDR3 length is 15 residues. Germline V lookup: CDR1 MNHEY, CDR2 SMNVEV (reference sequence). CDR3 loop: CASSLSSGGGYGYTF. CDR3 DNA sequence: TGTGCCAGCAGTTTGTCGTCAGGGGGCGGCTATGGCTACACCTTC.

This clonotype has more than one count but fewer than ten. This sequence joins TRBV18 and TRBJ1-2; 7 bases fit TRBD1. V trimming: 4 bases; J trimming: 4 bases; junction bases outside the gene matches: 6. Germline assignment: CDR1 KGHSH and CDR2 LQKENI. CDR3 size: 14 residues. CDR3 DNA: TGTGCCAGCTCACGCCGGGACAGTTCCTATGGCTACACCTTC. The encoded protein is CASSRRDSSYGYTF.

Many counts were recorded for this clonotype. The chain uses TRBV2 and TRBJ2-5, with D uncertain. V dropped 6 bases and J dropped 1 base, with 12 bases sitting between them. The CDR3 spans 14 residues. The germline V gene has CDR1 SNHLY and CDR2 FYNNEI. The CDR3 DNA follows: TGTGCCAGCAGGGTGGGCGGCTTCCAAGAGACCCAGTACTTC. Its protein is CASRVGGFQETQYF.

For the CDR3, the DNA is TGTGCCAGCTCACCAGGGGCGGGACAGGGGGCCTCCTACGAGCAGTACTTC. Residues: CASSPGAGQGASYEQYF. The V call is TRBV18, the J call TRBJ2-7; 12 bases line up with TRBD1. J was trimmed by 0 bases and V by 2 bases; bases with no gene match: 5. Germline CDR1 reads KGHSH; CDR2 reads LQKENI. This CDR3 has 17 amino acids.

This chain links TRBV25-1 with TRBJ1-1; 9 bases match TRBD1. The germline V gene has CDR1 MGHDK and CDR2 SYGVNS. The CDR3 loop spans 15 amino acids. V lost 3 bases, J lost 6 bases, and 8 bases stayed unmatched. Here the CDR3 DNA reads TGTGCCAGCAGTGACCCGGGACAGGGTTTTTCTGAAGCTTTCTTT. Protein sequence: CASSDPGQGFSEAFF.

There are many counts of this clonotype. CDR3 residues: CASSEGGEQPQHF. The CDR3 DNA reads TGTGCCAGCAGTGAGGGGGGAGAGCAGCCCCAGCATTTT. The V gene is TRBV2, the J gene TRBJ1-5; TRBD1 might be the D (5 bases). Trimming shortened V by 3 bases and J by 7 bases, and 10 bases separated the two germline ends. The V gene's germline CDR1 is SNHLY and CDR2 FYNNEI. There are 13 residues in the CDR3.

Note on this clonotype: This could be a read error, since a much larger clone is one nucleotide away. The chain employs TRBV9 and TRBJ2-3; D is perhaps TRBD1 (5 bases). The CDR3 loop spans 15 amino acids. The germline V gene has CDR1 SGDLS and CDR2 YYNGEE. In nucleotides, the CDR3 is TGTGCCAGCATCGTACAACAGGAGAGCACAGATACGCAGTATTTT. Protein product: CASIVQQESTDTQYF.

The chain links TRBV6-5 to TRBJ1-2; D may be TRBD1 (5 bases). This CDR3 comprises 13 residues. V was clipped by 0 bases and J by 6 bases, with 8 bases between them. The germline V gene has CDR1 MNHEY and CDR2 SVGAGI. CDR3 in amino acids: CASSYSQGHGYTF. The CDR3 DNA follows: TGTGCCAGCAGTTACTCGCAGGGTCATGGCTACACCTTC.

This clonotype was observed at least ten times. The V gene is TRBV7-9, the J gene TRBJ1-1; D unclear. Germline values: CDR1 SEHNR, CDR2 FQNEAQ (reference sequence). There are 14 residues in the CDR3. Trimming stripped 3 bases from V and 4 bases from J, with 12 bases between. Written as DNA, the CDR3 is TGTGCCAGCAGCTTGAAGGGTAAGGGCACTGAAGCTTTCTTT. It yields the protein CASSLKGKGTEAFF.

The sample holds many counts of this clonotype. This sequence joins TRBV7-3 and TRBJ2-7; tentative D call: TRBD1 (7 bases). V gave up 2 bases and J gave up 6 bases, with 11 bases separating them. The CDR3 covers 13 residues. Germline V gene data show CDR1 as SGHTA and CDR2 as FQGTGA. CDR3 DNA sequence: TGTGCCAGCAGCTTACAGGGGGGACCCGAGCAGTACTTC. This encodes CASSLQGGPEQYF.

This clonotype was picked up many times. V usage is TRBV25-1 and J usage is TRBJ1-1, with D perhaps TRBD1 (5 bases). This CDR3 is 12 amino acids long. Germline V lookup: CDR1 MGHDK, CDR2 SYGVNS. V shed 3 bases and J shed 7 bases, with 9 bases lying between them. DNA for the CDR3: TGTGCCAGCAGTGAGGGTAGGGGTGAAGCTTTCTTT. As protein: CASSEGRGEAFF.

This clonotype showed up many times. The CDR3 bases are TGTGCCAGCAGCCCATCCGGGACAGGGGCTTTCTACGAGCAGTACTTC. Amino acid sequence: CASSPSGTGAFYEQYF. The chain is built from TRBV12-3 or TRBV12-4 and TRBJ2-7, with 10 bases fitting TRBD1. This CDR3 has 16 amino acids. V lost 6 bases to trimming and J lost 3 bases; unmatched junction nucleotides: 11.

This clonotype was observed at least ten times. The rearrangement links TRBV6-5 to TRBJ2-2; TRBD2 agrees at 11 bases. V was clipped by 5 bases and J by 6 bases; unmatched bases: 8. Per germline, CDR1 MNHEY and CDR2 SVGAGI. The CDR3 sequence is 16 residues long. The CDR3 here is CASSLPSGGKAGELFF. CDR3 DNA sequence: TGTGCCAGCAGTCTACCTAGCGGGGGGAAGGCCGGGGAGCTGTTTTTT.

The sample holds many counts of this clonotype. The CDR3 nucleotides read TGTGCCAGCAGTTTGGCAGGGACTAGTGGGAGGACCGGGGAGCTGTTTTTT. It specifies CASSLAGTSGRTGELFF. V gene TRBV28 combines with J gene TRBJ2-2; 8 bases are shared with TRBD2. The germline gives CDR1 MDHEN, CDR2 SYDVKM. The V and J ends lost 3 bases and 5 bases, in that order; junction bases with no gene match: 11. This CDR3 contains 17 residues.

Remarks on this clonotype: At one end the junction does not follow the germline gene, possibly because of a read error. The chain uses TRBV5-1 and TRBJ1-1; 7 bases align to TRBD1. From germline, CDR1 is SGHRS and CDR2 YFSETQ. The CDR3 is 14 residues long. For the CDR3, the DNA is TGCGACAGCAGCGTGGGACAGAGGAACACTGAAGCTTTCTTT. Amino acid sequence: CDSSVGQRNTEAFF.

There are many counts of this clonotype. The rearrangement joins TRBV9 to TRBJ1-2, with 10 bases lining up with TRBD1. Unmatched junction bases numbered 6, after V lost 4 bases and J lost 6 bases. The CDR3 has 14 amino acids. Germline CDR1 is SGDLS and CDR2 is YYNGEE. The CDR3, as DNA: TGTGCCAGCAGCACCCGGGACAGGGGCCATGGCTACACCTTC. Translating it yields CASSTRDRGHGYTF.

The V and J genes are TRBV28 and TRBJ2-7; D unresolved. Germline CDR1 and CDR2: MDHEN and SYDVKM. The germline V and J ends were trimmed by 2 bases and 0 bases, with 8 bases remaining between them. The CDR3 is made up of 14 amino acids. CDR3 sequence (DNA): TGTGCCAGCAGTTTAGGGCTGCACTCCTACGAGCAGTACTTC. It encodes CASSLGLHSYEQYF.

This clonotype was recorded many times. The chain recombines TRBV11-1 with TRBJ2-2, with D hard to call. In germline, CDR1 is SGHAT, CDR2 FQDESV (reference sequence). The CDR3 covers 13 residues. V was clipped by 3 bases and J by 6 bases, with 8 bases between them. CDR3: CASSFGFSGELFF. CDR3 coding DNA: TGTGCCAGCAGCTTCGGATTCTCCGGGGAGCTGTTTTTT.

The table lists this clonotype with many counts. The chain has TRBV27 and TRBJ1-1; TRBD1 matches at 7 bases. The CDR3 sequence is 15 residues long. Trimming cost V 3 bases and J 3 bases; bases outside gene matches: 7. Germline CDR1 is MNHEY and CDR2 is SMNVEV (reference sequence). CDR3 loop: CASSLLRTGDTEAFF. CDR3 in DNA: TGTGCCAGCAGTTTGTTGCGGACAGGAGACACTGAAGCTTTCTTT.